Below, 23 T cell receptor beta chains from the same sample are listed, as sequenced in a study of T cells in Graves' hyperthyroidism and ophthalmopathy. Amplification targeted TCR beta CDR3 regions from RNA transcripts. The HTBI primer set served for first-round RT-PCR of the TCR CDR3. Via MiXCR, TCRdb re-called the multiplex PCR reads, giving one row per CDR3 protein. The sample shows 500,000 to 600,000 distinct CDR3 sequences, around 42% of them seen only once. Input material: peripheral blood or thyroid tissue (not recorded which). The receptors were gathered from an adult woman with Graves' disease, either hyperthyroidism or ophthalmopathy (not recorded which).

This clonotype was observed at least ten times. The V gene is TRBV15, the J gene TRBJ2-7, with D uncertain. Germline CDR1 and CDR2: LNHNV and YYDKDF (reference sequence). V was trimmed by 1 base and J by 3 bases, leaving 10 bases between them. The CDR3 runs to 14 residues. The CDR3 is CATSRAGSVYEQYF. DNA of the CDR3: TGTGCCACCAGCAGAGCCGGGTCTGTCTACGAGCAGTACTTC.

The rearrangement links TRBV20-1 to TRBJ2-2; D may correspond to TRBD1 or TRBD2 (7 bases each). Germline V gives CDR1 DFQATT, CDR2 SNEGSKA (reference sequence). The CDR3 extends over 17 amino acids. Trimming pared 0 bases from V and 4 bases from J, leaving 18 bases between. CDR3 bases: TGCAGTGCTAGAGATAGGGCGGGGAGGGGGCCCACCGGGGAGCTGTTTTTT. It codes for CSARDRAGRGPTGELFF.

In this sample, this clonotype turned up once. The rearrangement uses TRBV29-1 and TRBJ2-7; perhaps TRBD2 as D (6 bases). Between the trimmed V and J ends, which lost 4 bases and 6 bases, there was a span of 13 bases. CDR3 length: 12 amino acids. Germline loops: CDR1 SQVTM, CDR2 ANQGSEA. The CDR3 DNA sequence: TGCAGCGTTGCCGGGGGAATCCGCGAGCAGTACTTC. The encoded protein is CSVAGGIREQYF.

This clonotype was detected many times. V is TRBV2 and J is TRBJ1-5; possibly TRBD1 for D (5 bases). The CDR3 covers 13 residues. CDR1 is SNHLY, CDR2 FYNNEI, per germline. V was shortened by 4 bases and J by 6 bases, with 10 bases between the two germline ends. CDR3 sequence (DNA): TGTGCCAGCAGTGTCCAGGGAAGTCAGCCCCAGCATTTT. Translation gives CASSVQGSQPQHF.

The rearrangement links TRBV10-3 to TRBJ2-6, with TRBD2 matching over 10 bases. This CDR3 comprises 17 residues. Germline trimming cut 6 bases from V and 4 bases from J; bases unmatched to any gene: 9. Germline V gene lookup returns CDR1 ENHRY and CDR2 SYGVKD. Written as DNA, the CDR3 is TGTGCCATCAGACGAGCGGGAGGGCCTATCGGGGCCAACGTCCTGACTTTC. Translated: CAIRRAGGPIGANVLTF.

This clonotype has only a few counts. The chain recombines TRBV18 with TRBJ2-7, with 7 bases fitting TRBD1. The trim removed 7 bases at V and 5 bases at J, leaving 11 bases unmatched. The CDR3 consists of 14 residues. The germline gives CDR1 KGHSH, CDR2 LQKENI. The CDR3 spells CASLTAGGRNEQYF. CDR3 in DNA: TGTGCCAGCTTGACTGCAGGGGGACGTAACGAGCAGTACTTC.

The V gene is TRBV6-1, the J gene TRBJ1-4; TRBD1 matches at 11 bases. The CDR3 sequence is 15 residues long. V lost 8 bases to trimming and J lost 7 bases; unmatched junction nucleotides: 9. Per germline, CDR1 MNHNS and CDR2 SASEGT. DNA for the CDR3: TGTGCCAGCTCCCAGAGGGGACAGGGGGGTGAAAAACTGTTTTTT. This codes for CASSQRGQGGEKLFF.

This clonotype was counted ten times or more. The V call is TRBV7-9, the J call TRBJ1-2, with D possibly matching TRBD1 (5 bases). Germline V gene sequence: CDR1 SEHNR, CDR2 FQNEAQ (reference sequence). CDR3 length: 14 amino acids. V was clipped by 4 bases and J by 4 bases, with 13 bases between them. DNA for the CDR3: TGTGCCAGCAGCTACGTGACAGAGTCCTATGGCTACACCTTC. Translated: CASSYVTESYGYTF.

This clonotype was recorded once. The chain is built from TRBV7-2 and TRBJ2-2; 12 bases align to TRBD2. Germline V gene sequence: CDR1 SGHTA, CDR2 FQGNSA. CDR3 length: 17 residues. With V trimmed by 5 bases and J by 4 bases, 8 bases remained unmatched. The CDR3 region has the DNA TGTGCCAGCAGCCCATCGACTAGCGGGAGAGCCACCGGGGAGCTGTTTTTT. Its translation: CASSPSTSGRATGELFF.

The CDR3 DNA reads as TGTGCCAGCAGCCAAGAGTCGTGGGAGCAAGAGACCCAGTACTTC. Protein product: CASSQESWEQETQYF. V and J are TRBV11-2 and TRBJ2-5; D might be TRBD2 (5 bases). The CDR3 sequence is 15 residues long. Germline V lookup: CDR1 SGHAT, CDR2 FQNNGV. The ends were cut back, 5 bases at V and 2 bases at J, with 15 bases in the middle.

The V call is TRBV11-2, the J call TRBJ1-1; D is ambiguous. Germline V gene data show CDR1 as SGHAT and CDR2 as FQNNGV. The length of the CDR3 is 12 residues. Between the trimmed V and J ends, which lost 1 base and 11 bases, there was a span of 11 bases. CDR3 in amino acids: CASSLVRPGAFF. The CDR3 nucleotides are TGTGCCAGCAGCTTAGTGCGCCCCGGGGCTTTCTTT.

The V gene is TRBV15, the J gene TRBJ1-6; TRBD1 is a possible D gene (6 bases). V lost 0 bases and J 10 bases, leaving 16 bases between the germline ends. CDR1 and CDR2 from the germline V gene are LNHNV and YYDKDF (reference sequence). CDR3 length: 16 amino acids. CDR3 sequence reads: CATSRDVYREHSPLHF. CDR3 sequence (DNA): TGTGCCACCAGCAGAGATGTATACAGGGAGCACTCACCCCTCCACTTT.

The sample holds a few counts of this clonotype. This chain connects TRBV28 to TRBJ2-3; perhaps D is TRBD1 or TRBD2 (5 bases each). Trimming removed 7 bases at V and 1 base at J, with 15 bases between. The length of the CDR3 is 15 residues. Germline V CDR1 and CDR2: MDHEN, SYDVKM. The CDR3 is CASTERDGGTDTQYF. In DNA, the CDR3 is TGTGCCAGCACCGAACGGGACGGTGGCACAGATACGCAGTATTTT.

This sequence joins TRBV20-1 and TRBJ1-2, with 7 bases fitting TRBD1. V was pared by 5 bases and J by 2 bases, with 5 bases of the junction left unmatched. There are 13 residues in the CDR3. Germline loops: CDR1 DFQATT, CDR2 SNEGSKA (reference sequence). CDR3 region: CSAREGANYGYTF. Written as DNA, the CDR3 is TGCAGTGCTCGCGAGGGGGCCAACTATGGCTACACCTTC.

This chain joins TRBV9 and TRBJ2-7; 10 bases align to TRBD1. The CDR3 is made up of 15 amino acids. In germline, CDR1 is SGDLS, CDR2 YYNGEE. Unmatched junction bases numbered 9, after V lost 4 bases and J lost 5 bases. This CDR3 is CASSTTGTGDHEQYF. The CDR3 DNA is TGTGCCAGCAGCACAACCGGGACAGGGGACCACGAGCAGTACTTC.

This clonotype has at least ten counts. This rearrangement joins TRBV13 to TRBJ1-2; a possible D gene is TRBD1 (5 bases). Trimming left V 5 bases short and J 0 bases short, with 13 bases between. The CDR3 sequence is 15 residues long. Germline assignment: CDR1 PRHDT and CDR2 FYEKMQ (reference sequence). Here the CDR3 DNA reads TGTGCCAGCAGCACCGGGACGGAAGCTAACTATGGCTACACCTTC. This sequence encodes CASSTGTEANYGYTF.

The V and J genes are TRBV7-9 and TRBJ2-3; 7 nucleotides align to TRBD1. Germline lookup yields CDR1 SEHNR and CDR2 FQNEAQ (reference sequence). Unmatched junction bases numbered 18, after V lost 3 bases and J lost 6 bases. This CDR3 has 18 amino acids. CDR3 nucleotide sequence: TGTGCCAGCAGCTTCGGGACAGCTATCTTGATGGAGTTGGATACGCAGTATTTT. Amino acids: CASSFGTAILMELDTQYF.

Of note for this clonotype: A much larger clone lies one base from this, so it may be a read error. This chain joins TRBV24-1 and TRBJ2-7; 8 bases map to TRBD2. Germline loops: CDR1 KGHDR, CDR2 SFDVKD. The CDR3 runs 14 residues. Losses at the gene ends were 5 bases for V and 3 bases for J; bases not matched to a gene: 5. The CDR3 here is CATSALRGDYEQYF. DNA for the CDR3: TGTGCCACCAGTGCGTTGCGGGGGGACTACGAGCAGTACTTC.

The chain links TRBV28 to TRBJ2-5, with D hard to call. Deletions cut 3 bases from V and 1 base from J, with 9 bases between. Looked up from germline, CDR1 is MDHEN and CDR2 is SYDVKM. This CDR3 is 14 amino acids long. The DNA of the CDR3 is TGTGCCAGCAGTTTCGGTTCAAGCCAAGAGACCCAGTACTTC. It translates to CASSFGSSQETQYF.

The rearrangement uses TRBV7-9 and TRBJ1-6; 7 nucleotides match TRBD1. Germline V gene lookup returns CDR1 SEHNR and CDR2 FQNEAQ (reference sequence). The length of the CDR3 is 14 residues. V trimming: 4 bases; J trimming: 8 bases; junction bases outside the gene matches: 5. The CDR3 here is CASSSGTADSPLHF. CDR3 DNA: TGTGCCAGCAGCTCCGGGACAGCAGATTCACCCCTCCACTTT.

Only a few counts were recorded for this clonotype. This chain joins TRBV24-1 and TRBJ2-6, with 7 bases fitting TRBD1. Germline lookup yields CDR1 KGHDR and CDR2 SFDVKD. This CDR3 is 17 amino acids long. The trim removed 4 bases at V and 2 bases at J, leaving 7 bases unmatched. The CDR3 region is CATSDRTGEAGANVLTF. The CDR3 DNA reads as TGTGCCACCAGTGACCGCACAGGGGAAGCTGGGGCCAACGTCCTGACTTTC.

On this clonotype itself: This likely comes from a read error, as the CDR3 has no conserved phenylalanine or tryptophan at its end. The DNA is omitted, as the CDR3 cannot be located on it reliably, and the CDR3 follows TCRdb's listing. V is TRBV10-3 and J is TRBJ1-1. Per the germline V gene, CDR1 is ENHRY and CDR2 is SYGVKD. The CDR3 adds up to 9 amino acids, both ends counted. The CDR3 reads CAISESLRT.

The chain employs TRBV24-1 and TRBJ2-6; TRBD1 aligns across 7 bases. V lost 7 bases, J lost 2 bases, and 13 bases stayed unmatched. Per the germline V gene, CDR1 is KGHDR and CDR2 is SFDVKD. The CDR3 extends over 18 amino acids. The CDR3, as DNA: TGTGCCACCAGCGACAGGGAAGTGGCCCGGGCTGGGGCCAACGTCCTGACTTTC. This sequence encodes CATSDREVARAGANVLTF.